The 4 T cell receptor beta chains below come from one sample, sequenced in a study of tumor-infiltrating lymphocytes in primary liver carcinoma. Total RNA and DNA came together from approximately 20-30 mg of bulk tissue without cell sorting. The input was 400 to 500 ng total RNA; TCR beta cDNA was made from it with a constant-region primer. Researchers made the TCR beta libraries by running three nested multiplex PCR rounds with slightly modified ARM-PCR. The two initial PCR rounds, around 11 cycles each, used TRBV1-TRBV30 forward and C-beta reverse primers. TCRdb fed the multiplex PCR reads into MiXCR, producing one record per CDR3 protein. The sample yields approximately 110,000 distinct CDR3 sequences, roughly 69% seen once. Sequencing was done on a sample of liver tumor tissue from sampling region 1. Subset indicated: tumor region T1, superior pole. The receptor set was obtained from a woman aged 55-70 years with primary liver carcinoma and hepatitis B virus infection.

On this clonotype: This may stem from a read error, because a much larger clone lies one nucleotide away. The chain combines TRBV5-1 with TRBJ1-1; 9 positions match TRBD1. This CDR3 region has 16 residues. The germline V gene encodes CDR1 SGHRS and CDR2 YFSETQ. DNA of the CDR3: TGCGCCTGCAGCCCGGGGACAGGGCTGATAAGGACTGAAGCTTTCTTT. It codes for CACSPGTGLIRTEAFF.

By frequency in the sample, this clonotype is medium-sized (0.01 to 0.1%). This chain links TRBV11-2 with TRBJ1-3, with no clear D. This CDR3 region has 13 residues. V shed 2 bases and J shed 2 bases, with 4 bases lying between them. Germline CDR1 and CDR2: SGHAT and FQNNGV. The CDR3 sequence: CASSLPAGNTIYF. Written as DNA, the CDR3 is TGTGCCAGCAGCTTACCAGCTGGAAACACCATATATTTT.

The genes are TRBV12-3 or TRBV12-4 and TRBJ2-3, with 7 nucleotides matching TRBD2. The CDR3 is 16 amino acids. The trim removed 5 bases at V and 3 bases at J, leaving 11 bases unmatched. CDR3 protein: CASSVQPGAGTDTQYF. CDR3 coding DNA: TGTGCCAGCAGTGTTCAGCCGGGAGCGGGGACAGATACGCAGTATTTT.

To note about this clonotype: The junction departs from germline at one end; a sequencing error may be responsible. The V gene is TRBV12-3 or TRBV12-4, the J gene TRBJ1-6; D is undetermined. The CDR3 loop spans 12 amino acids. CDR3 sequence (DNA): TGTGCCAGCAGTCTGTCCGGTTCATCCCTCCACTTT. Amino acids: CASSLSGSSLHF.